Presented here are 8 T cell receptor beta chains from one specimen sequenced in a study of STAT5B mutations in CD4+ large granular lymphocyte leukemia. Sequencing was performed with immunoSEQ multiplex PCR; in TCRdb, only in-frame clones are kept and a portion is missing. The sample consists of about 40,000 clones, roughly 80% of them appearing once. Sequencing was performed on CD4+ T cells from blood buffy coats. Receptors originate from a human donor in good health.

The chain is built from TRBV9 and TRBJ1-3; 8 bases align to TRBD1. This CDR3 has 17 amino acids. Losses at the gene ends were 4 bases for V and 0 bases for J; bases not matched to a gene: 9. Germline V gene sequence: CDR1 SGDLS, CDR2 YYNGEE. The DNA for the CDR3 is TGTGCCAGCAGCTCTGGGACAGGTAGGGGCTCTGGAAACACCATATATTTT. Its translation: CASSSGTGRGSGNTIYF.

This clone was found a few times. The CDR3 bases are TGTGCCAGCAGCTTAGATGCGACGGGAGATTCACCCCTCCACTTT. Its translation: CASSLDATGDSPLHF. This chain uses TRBV13 with TRBJ1-6, with unresolved D. Germline loops: CDR1 PRHDT, CDR2 FYEKMQ (reference sequence). V dropped 1 base and J dropped 8 bases, with 12 bases sitting between them. The CDR3 runs to 15 residues.

The rearrangement uses TRBV6-5 and TRBJ2-1, with D possibly being TRBD2 (7 bases). The CDR3 loop spans 15 amino acids. V lost 2 bases, J lost 2 bases, and 10 bases lay in between. CDR1 is MNHEY, CDR2 SVGAGI, per germline. In DNA, the CDR3 is TGTGCCAGCAGTTACGGGGGGGCTACCTACAATGAGCAGTTCTTC. It codes for CASSYGGATYNEQFF.

V and J are TRBV27 and TRBJ2-5; D perhaps matches TRBD2 (6 bases). The germline V gene encodes CDR1 MNHEY and CDR2 SMNVEV (reference sequence). The germline V and J ends were trimmed by 3 bases and 5 bases, with 16 bases remaining between them. There are 15 residues in the CDR3. This chain's CDR3 is CASSFGGSELETQYF. DNA for the CDR3: TGTGCCAGCAGTTTCGGAGGGAGTGAGCTGGAGACCCAGTACTTC.

This chain joins TRBV10-3 and TRBJ1-6; no clear D. The ends were cut back, 4 bases at V and 3 bases at J, with 10 bases in the middle. In germline, CDR1 is ENHRY, CDR2 SYGVKD. CDR3 size: 15 residues. For the CDR3, the DNA is TGTGCCATCAGTGGAAAAGGGCACTATAATTCACCCCTCCACTTT. Protein sequence: CAISGKGHYNSPLHF.

The chain combines TRBV7-2 with TRBJ2-2, with D possibly being TRBD2 (6 bases). In germline, CDR1 is SGHTA, CDR2 FQGNSA. CDR3 length: 16 residues. V shed 5 bases and J shed 0 bases, with 13 bases lying between them. The CDR3 region has the DNA TGTGCCAGCAGCCGTTGGACTACCACGAACACCGGGGAGCTGTTTTTT. Amino acid sequence: CASSRWTTTNTGELFF.

The chain carries TRBV4-1 and TRBJ2-5; D perhaps matches TRBD2 (5 bases). The germline gives CDR1 MGHRA, CDR2 YSYEKL. CDR3 size: 16 residues. V was pared by 4 bases and J by 0 bases, with 15 bases between. The CDR3 is CASSPTPGGYQETQYF. The CDR3 coding sequence is TGCGCCAGCAGCCCCACGCCAGGCGGGTACCAAGAGACCCAGTACTTC.

This clone has a handful of counts. The CDR3 DNA reads as TGTGCCTGGAGGGAACAGGGGGCTGGCTATGGCTACACCTTC. It is translated as CAWREQGAGYGYTF. V usage is TRBV30 and J usage is TRBJ1-2, with 9 bases fitting TRBD1. V shed 3 bases, J shed 4 bases, and the junction held 6 bases outside the gene matches. The length of the CDR3 is 14 residues. Germline assignment: CDR1 GTSNPN and CDR2 SVGIG (reference sequence).